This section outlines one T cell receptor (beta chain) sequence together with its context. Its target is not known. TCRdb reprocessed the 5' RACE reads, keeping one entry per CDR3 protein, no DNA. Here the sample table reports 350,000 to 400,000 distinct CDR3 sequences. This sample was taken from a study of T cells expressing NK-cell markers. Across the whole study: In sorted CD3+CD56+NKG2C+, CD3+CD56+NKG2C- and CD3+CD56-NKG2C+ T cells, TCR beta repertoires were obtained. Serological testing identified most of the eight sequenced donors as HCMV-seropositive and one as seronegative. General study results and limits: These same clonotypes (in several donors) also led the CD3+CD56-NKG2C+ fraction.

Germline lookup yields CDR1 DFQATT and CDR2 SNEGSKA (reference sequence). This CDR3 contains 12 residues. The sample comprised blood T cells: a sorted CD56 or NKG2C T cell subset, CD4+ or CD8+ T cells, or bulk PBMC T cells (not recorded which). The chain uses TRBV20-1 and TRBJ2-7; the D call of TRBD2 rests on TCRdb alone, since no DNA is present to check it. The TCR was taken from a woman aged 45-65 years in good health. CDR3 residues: CSARGGPFGQYF.